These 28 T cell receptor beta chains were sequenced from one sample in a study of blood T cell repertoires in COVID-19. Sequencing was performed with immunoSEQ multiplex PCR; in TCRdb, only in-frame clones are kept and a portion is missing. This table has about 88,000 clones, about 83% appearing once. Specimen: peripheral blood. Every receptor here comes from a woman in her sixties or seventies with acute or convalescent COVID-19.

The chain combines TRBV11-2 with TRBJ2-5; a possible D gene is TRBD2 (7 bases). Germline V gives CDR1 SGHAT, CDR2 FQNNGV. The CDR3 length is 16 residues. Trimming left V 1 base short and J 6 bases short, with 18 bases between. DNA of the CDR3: TGTGCCAGCAGCTTAGTGGTGGGGGGGCCCGGCAAGACCCAGTACTTC. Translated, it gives CASSLVVGGPGKTQYF.

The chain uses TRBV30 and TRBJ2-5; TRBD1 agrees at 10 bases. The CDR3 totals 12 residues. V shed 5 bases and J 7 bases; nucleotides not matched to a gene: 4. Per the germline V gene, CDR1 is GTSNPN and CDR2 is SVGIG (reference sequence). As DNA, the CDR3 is TGTGCCTGGGACAGGGGGCTAAGGACCCAGTACTTC. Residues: CAWDRGLRTQYF.

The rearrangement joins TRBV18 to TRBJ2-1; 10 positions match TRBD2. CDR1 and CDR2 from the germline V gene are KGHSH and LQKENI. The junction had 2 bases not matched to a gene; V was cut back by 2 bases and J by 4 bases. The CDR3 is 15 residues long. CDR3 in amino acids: CASSPRTSGYNEQFF. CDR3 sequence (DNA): TGTGCCAGCTCACCAAGGACTAGCGGTTACAATGAGCAGTTCTTC.

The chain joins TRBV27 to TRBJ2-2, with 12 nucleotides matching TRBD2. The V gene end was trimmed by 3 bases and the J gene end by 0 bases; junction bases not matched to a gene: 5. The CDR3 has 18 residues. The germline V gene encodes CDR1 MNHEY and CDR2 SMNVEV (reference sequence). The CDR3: CASSFLLAGGPNTGELFF. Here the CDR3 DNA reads TGTGCCAGCAGTTTTTTACTAGCGGGGGGCCCGAACACCGGGGAGCTGTTTTTT.

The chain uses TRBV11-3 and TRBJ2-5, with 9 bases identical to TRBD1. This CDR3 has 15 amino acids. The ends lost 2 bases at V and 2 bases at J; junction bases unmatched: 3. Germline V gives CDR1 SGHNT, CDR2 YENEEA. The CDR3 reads CASSLTGGRQETQYF. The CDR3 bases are TGTGCCAGCAGCTTAACAGGGGGCAGGCAAGAGACCCAGTACTTC. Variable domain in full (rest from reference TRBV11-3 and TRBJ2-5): EAGVVQSPRYKIIEKKQPVAFWCNPISGHNTLYWYLQNLGQGPELLIRYENEEAVDDSQLPKDRFSAERLKGVDSTLKIQPAELGDSAVYLCASSLTGGRQETQYFGPGTRLLVL.

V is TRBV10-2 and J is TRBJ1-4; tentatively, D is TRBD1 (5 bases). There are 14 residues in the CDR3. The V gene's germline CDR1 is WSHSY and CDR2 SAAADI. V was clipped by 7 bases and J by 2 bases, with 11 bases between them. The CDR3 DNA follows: TGCGCCAGCACAACGCGGGACACTAATGAAAAACTGTTTTTT. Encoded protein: CASTTRDTNEKLFF.

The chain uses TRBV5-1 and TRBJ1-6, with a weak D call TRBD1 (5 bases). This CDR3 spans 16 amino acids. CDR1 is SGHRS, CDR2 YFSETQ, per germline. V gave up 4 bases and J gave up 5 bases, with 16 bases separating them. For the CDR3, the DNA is TGCGCCAGCAGCGTACCGCGCAGGGTGGATAATTCACCCCTCCACTTT. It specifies CASSVPRRVDNSPLHF.

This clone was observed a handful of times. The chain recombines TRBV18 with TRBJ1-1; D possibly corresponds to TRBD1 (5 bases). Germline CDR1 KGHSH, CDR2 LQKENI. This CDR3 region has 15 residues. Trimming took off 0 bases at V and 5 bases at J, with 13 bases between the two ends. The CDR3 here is CASSPPSRDETEAFF. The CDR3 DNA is TGTGCCAGCTCACCACCGTCCAGGGATGAGACTGAAGCTTTCTTT.

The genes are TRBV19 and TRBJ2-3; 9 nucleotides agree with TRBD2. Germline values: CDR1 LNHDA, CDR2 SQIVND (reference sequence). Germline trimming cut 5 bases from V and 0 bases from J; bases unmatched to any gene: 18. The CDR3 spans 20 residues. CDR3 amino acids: CASSGAGGLAGHPSTDTQYF. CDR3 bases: TGTGCCAGTAGTGGGGCCGGGGGCCTAGCGGGGCACCCTAGCACAGATACGCAGTATTTT. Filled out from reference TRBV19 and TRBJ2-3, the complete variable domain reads DGGITQSPKYLFRKEGQNVTLSCEQNLNHDAMYWYRQDPGQGLRLIYYSQIVNDFQKGDIAEGYSVSREKKESFPLTVTSAQKNPTAFYLCASSGAGGLAGHPSTDTQYFGPGTRLTVL.

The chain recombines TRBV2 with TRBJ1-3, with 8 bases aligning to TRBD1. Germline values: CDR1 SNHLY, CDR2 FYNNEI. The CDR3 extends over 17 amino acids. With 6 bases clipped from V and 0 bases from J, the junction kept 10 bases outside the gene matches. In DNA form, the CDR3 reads TGTGCCAGCAGCGTGACAGGGGCCAATCTCTCTGGAAACACCATATATTTT. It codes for CASSVTGANLSGNTIYF.

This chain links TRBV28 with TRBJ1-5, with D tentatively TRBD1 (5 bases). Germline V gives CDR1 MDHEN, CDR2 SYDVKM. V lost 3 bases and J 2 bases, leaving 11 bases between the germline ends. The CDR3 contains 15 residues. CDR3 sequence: CASSFSGQGNQPQHF. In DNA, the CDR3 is TGTGCCAGCAGTTTTTCAGGGCAAGGCAATCAGCCCCAGCATTTT.

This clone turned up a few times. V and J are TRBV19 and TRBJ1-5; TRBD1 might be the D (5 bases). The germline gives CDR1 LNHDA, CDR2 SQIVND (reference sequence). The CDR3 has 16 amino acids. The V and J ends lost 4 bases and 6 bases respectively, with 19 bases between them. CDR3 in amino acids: CASSKGRVIRSQPQHF. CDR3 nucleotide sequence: TGTGCCAGTAGTAAGGGGAGGGTTATACGCTCTCAGCCCCAGCATTTT.

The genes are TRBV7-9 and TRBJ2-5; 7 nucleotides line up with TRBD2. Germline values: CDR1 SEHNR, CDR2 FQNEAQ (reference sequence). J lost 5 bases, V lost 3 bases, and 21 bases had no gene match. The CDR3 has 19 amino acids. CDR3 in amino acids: CASSFRRKSGNVFLETQYF. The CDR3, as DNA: TGTGCCAGCAGCTTTAGGAGGAAGAGCGGGAACGTTTTCTTGGAGACCCAGTACTTC.

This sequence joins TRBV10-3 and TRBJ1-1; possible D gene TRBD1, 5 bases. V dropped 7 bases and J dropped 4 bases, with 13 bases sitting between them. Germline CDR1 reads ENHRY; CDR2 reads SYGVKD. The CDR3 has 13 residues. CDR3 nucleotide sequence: TGTGCCATCACGCGGGGGGGTGGCACTGAAGCTTTCTTT. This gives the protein CAITRGGGTEAFF.

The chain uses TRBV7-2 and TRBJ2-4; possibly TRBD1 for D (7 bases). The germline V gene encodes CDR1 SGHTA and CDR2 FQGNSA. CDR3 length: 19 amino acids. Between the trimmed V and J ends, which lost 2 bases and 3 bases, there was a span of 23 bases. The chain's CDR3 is CASSLLALGGGLYKNIQYF. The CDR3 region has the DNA TGTGCCAGCAGCTTATTAGCACTCGGAGGGGGCCTATACAAAAACATTCAGTACTTC.

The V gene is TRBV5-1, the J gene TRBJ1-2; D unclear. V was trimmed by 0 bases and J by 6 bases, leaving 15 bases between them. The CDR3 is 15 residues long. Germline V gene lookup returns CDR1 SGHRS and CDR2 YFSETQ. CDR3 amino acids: CASSLVPALGDGYTF. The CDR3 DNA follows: TGCGCCAGCAGCTTGGTTCCGGCCCTAGGTGATGGCTACACCTTC. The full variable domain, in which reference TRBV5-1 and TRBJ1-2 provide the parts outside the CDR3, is KAGVTQTPRYLIKTRGQQVTLSCSPISGHRSVSWYQQTPGQGLQFLFEYFSETQRNKGNFPGRFSGRQFSNSRSEMNVSTLELGDSALYLCASSLVPALGDGYTFGSGTRLTVV.

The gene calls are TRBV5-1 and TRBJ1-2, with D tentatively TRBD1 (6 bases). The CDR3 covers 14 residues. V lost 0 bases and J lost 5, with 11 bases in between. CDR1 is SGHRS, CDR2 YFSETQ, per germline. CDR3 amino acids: CASSLGQESYGYTF. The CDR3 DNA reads TGCGCCAGCAGCTTGGGACAGGAAAGTTATGGCTACACCTTC.

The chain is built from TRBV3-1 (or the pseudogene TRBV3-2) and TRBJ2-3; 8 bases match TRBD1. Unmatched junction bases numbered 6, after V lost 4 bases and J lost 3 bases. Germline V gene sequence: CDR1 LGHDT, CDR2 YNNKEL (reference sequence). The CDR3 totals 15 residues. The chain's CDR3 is CASSLRQGTTDTQYF. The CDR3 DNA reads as TGTGCCAGCAGCCTGCGACAGGGGACAACAGATACGCAGTATTTT.

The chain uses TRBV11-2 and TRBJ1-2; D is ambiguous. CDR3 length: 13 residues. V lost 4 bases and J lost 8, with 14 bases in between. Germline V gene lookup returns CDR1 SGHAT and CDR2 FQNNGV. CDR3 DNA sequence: TGTGCCAGCAGCTCCGATGAGCCCGGGGGCTACACCTTC. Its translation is CASSSDEPGGYTF.

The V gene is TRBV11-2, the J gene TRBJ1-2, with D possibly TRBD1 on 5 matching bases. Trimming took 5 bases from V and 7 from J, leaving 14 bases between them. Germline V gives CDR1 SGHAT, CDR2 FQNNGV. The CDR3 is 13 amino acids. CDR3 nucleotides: TGTGCCAGCAGCCCCCAGGGCGTCTCTGGCTACACCTTC. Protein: CASSPQGVSGYTF.

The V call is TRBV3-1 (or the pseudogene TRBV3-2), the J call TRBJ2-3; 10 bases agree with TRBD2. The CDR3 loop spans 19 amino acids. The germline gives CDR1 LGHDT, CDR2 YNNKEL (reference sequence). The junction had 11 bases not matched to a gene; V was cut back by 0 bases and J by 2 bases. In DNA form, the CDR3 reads TGTGCCAGCAGCCAAGATCGGAGACAGCGGGGGGGGATCACAGATACGCAGTATTTT. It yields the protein CASSQDRRQRGGITDTQYF.

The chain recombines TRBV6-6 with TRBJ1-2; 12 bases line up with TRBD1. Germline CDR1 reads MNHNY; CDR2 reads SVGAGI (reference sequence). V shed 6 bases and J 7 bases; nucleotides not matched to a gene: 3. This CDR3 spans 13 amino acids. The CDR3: CASRWDRGLGYTF. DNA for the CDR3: TGTGCCAGCAGATGGGACAGGGGGCTTGGCTACACCTTC.

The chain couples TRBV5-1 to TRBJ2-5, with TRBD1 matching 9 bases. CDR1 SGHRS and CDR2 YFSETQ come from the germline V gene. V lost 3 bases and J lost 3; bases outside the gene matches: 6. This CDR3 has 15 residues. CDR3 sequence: CASSSGTGNKETQYF. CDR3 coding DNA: TGCGCCAGCAGCTCCGGGACAGGGAATAAAGAGACCCAGTACTTC.

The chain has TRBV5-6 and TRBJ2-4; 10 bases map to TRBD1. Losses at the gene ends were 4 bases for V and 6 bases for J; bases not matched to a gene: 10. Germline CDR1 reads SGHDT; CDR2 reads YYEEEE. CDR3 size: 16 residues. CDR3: CASSLGQGVVGNIQYF. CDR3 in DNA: TGTGCCAGCAGCCTAGGACAGGGGGTCGTCGGAAACATTCAGTACTTC.

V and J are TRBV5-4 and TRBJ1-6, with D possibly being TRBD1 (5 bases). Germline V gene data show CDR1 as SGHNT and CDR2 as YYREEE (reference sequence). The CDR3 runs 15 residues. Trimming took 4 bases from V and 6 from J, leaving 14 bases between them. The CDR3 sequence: CASSIGVLPNSPLHF. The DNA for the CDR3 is TGTGCCAGCAGCATAGGGGTTTTGCCTAATTCACCCCTCCACTTT.

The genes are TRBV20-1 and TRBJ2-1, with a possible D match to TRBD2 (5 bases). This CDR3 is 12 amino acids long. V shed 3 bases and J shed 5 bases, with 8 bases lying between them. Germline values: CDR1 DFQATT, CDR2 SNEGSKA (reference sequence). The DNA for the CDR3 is TGCAGTGCTAGTTACGGGGACAATGAGCAGTTCTTC. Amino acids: CSASYGDNEQFF.

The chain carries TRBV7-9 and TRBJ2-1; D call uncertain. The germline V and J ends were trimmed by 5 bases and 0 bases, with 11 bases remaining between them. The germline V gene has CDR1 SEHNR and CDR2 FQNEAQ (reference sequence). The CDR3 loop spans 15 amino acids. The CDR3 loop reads CASSPIINSYNEQFF. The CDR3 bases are TGTGCCAGCAGCCCCATCATCAACTCCTACAATGAGCAGTTCTTC.

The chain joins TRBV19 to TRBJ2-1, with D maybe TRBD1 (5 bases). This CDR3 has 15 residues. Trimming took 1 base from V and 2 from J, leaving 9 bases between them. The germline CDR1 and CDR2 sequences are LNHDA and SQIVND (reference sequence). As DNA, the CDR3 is TGTGCCAGTAGTATAGTCAGGGTCGCCTACAATGAGCAGTTCTTC. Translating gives CASSIVRVAYNEQFF.